These T cell receptor beta chains were read from a single sample in a study of T cells in Graves' hyperthyroidism and ophthalmopathy. TCRdb fed the multiplex PCR reads into MiXCR, producing one record per CDR3 protein. The sample comprises around 800,000 distinct CDR3 sequences, about two fifths of which are singletons, and about 9% rests with the top ten. Specimen: blood. Receptors were obtained from a man in his late teens or twenties with Graves' hyperthyroidism. The CDR3 runs from the conserved cysteine through the conserved F or W. Fields, in order: clone size, V gene, J gene, D gene, CDR3 DNA, CDR3 protein. The D gene is left open where the match is weak. Not every row has a clone size; where given, it reads once, few, many or a size class.

>many|TRBV29-1|TRBJ2-2|-
TGCAGCGTTGACCCCCAGGGTCACGGGGAGCTGTTTTTT
CSVDPQGHGELFF
>-|TRBV4-3|TRBJ1-1|-
TGCGCCAGCAGCCAAGGGAAGATCGACACTGAAGCTTTCTTT
CASSQGKIDTEAFF
>many|TRBV2|TRBJ1-1|-
TGTGCCAGCAGTCTTGGGTATACCACTGAAGCTTTCTTT
CASSLGYTTEAFF
>-|TRBV12-3/TRBV12-4|TRBJ1-1|-
TGTGCCAGCAGCACCGCCGTGGCTGCTCTGAACACTGAAGCTTTCTTT
CASSTAVAALNTEAFF
>many|TRBV29-1|TRBJ2-7|-
TGCAGCGTTACGGGACGGACCTCTCGGGAGCAGTACTTC
CSVTGRTSREQYF
>-|TRBV7-9|TRBJ2-5|-
TGCGCCAGCAGCCAAGATCCGACGGCAGGGGAGGAGACCCAGTACTTC
CASSQDPTAGEETQYF
>many|TRBV2|TRBJ2-5|TRBD2
TGTGCCAGCACGTCGACTAGCGGGAGGGGATCAGAGACCCAGTACTTC
CASTSTSGRGSETQYF
>-|TRBV7-2|TRBJ1-2|-
TGTGCCAGCAGCCGGGAGTGGGGCTACACCTTC
CASSREWGYTF
>many|TRBV29-1|TRBJ1-5|-
TGCAGCGTACAGGCCGCGGTTGGTCAGCCCCAGCATTTT
CSVQAAVGQPQHF
>-|TRBV10-3|TRBJ1-2|TRBD1
TGTGCCCTCAGGGGGGAACAGGGGATAGATGGCTACACCTTC
CALRGEQGIDGYTF
>many|TRBV7-6|TRBJ2-7|-
TGTGCCAGCAGCTCTCCGGGCGCCGCCGAGCAGTACTTC
CASSSPGAAEQYF
>-|TRBV6-4|TRBJ2-5|-
TGTGCCAGCAGTTTATTACCCTCCGAGGAGACCCAGTACTTC
CASSLLPSEETQYF
>many|TRBV7-6|TRBJ2-7|-
TGTGCCAGCAGCCCAGCCGTTTGGGGGAGCGAGCAGTACTTC
CASSPAVWGSEQYF
>-|TRBV7-6|TRBJ2-6|TRBD2
TGTGCCAGCAGCCTCCCCCGGAGCGGGAGGGCCCTCTCTGGGGCCAACGTCCTGACTTTC
CASSLPRSGRALSGANVLTF
>many|TRBV29-1|TRBJ2-2|-
TGCAGCGTTGAGGGATCCGGGGAGCTGTTTTTT
CSVEGSGELFF
>-|TRBV28|TRBJ1-1|TRBD1
TGTGCCAGCGACCCGGGACAGCTGAACACTGAAGCTTTCTTT
CASDPGQLNTEAFF
>few|TRBV2|TRBJ1-1|TRBD1
TGTGCCAGCAGGGACAGGGTTTTCACTGAAGCTTTCTTT
CASRDRVFTEAFF
>-|TRBV13|TRBJ2-7|TRBD2
TGTGCCAGCAACCGACCGGGCGGGGGGCGTGGCGAGCAGTACTTC
CASNRPGGGRGEQYF
>many|TRBV25-1|TRBJ1-1|TRBD1
TGTGCCAGCAGTACGACAGGGTTCGGCACTGAAGCTTTCTTT
CASSTTGFGTEAFF
>few|TRBV12-3/TRBV12-4|TRBJ1-2|TRBD1
TGTGCCAGCAGTTTCGGGACAGGGGGCAGCTATGGCTACACCTTC
CASSFGTGGSYGYTF
>-|TRBV20-1|TRBJ2-7|TRBD1
TGCAGTGCTAGAGGGTTGGACAGGGGCTACGAGCAGTACTTC
CSARGLDRGYEQYF
>-|TRBV15|TRBJ1-1|-
TGTGCCACCAGCAGAGTGGACGGGGCTGAAGCTTTCTTT
CATSRVDGAEAFF
>-|TRBV10-3|TRBJ2-7|-
TGTGCCACTCGACGAACAGCCGCCTACTACGAGCAGTACTTC
CATRRTAAYYEQYF
>-|TRBV12-3/TRBV12-4|TRBJ1-2|TRBD1
TGTGCCAGCACCTTGGGGACAGGATTCTATGGCTACACCTTC
CASTLGTGFYGYTF
>-|TRBV2|TRBJ2-5|TRBD2
TGTGCCAGCAGTCTCCTAGCGGGAGGGCTGGTGAAGACCCAGTACTTC
CASSLLAGGLVKTQYF
>few|TRBV29-1|TRBJ2-2|TRBD1
TGCAGCGTAGACCCACAGGGGACCGGGGAGCTGTTTTTT
CSVDPQGTGELFF